This T cell receptor (beta chain) was documented in a study of blood T cell dynamics during melanoma immunotherapy. Each bulk PBMC sample had approximately 350 ng DNA loaded. Sequencing was performed with immunoSEQ multiplex PCR; in TCRdb, only in-frame clones are kept and a portion is missing. The profile covers 9,500 to 13,000 clones, with about 88% appearing a single time and roughly a tenth taken by the ten largest. Per the germline V gene, CDR1 is SGHVS and CDR2 is FQNEAQ. V lost 1 base, J lost 3 bases, and 13 bases lay in between. This CDR3 spans 16 amino acids. Time point: pre-treatment baseline.

The sample in question was blood, obtained from a patient treated with checkpoint blockade. The clonotype was recovered from a human donor with melanoma. The gene calls are TRBV7-8 and TRBJ1-5, with TRBD1 as a possible D gene (5 bases). CDR3 nucleotides: TGTGCCAGCAGCTTAGGGGATTGGGGGTTCAATCAGCCCCAGCATTTT. This gives the protein CASSLGDWGFNQPQHF.